What follows are 30 T cell receptor beta chains derived from one specimen sequenced in a study of cytomegalovirus exposure and HLA in healthy donors. PCR employed 60 Vbeta and 13 Jbeta primers. TCRdb keeps only in-frame clones here, not all; method: immunoSEQ multiplex PCR. The profile shows a few hundred thousand clones, around 90% of them singletons. The sequenced sample was PBMCs. Source of these receptors: a woman between 18 and 29 years old in good health and CMV-seronegative.

The rearrangement joins TRBV7-9 to TRBJ1-5, with no clear D. The CDR3 sequence is 15 residues long. V lost 3 bases and J lost 4, with 13 bases in between. Per germline, CDR1 SEHNR and CDR2 FQNEAQ (reference sequence). The CDR3 DNA follows: TGTGCCAGCAGCTTTATGGGAGTGGGGAATCAGCCCCAGCATTTT. It encodes CASSFMGVGNQPQHF.

The V and J genes are TRBV15 and TRBJ1-1; the D gene is possibly TRBD1 (5 bases). The CDR3 is 16 amino acids. V dropped 1 base and J dropped 3 bases, with 15 bases sitting between them. Germline-derived CDR1 and CDR2 are LNHNV and YYDKDF (reference sequence). The DNA of the CDR3 is TGTGCCACCAGCAGAGTCCGTGTACAGGTCGACACTGAAGCTTTCTTT. This translates into CATSRVRVQVDTEAFF.

The chain links TRBV11-2 to TRBJ2-3; TRBD1 aligns across 9 bases. V was pared by 0 bases and J by 0 bases, with 10 bases of the junction left unmatched. The CDR3 totals 19 residues. The V gene's germline CDR1 is SGHAT and CDR2 FQNNGV. DNA of the CDR3: TGTGCCAGCAGCTTAGAATTTGGGACAGGGCGCGCTAGCACAGATACGCAGTATTTT. Translating gives CASSLEFGTGRASTDTQYF. Variable domain in full (rest from reference TRBV11-2 and TRBJ2-3): EAGVAQSPRYKIIEKRQSVAFWCNPISGHATLYWYQQILGQGPKLLIQFQNNGVVDDSQLPKDRFSAERLKGVDSTLKIQPAKLEDSAVYLCASSLEFGTGRASTDTQYFGPGTRLTVL.

The CDR3 region has the DNA TGTGCCAGTGAGGACGGGACAACAATTTATAGCAATCAGCCCCAGCATTTT. Its translation is CASEDGTTIYSNQPQHF. This chain uses TRBV19 with TRBJ1-5; TRBD1 might be the D (6 bases). V was clipped by 8 bases and J by 0 bases, with 20 bases between them. The CDR3 is 17 residues long. Germline V gene sequence: CDR1 LNHDA, CDR2 SQIVND (reference sequence). The complete variable domain, with remaining parts taken from reference TRBV19 and TRBJ1-5, reads DGGITQSPKYLFRKEGQNVTLSCEQNLNHDAMYWYRQDPGQGLRLIYYSQIVNDFQKGDIAEGYSVSREKKESFPLTVTSAQKNPTAFYLCASEDGTTIYSNQPQHFGDGTRLSIL.

This chain joins TRBV9 and TRBJ1-4; a weak D match, TRBD1 (6 bases). This CDR3 has 14 residues. Trimming took off 2 bases at V and 4 bases at J, with 9 bases between the two ends. The V gene's germline CDR1 is SGDLS and CDR2 YYNGEE. CDR3 DNA: TGTGCCAGCAGCGTGGGGGCGCTTAATGAAAAACTGTTTTTT. Translation: CASSVGALNEKLFF.

The chain employs TRBV7-2 and TRBJ1-1, with TRBD1 matching over 9 bases. The CDR3 length is 16 residues. J was trimmed by 0 bases and V by 4 bases; bases with no gene match: 6. Germline CDR1 reads SGHTA; CDR2 reads FQGNSA. The CDR3 sequence: CASSWGQGQMNTEAFF. In DNA, the CDR3 is TGTGCCAGCAGCTGGGGACAGGGTCAGATGAACACTGAAGCTTTCTTT.

The genes are TRBV5-1 and TRBJ2-3; 13 nucleotides line up with TRBD2. This CDR3 region has 15 residues. The junction had 3 bases not matched to a gene; V was cut back by 4 bases and J by 4 bases. The V gene's germline CDR1 is SGHRS and CDR2 YFSETQ. In nucleotides, the CDR3 is TGCGCCAGCAGCATAGGGACTAGCGGGGCAGATACGCAGTATTTT. Protein product: CASSIGTSGADTQYF.

The J gene is TRBJ2-2, the V gene TRBV7-6; a weak D match, TRBD1 (5 bases). Germline V lookup: CDR1 SGHVS, CDR2 FNYEAQ. V lost 5 bases to trimming and J lost 0 bases, with 22 bases between them. This CDR3 comprises 19 residues. Here the CDR3 reads CASSDTGLRVGSNTGELFF. The CDR3 nucleotides are TGTGCCAGCAGCGATACTGGGCTCAGGGTAGGGTCGAACACCGGGGAGCTGTTTTTT.

This clone was found once. V is TRBV7-3 and J is TRBJ2-7; a weak D match, TRBD1 (5 bases). The CDR3 runs to 13 residues. The V end lost 3 bases, the J end lost 3 bases, and 9 bases lay between the germline ends. Germline-derived CDR1 and CDR2 are SGHTA and FQGTGA. Here the CDR3 reads CASSFDSSYEQYF. The DNA of the CDR3 is TGTGCCAGCAGCTTCGACAGTAGCTACGAGCAGTACTTC.

The V call is TRBV7-8, the J call TRBJ1-2; perhaps TRBD1 as D (5 bases). CDR1 is SGHVS and CDR2 is FQNEAQ in the germline V gene. Trimming shortened V by 0 bases and J by 4 bases, and 9 bases separated the two germline ends. The CDR3 is 14 amino acids. CDR3 protein: CASSLASQGYGYTF. The CDR3 bases are TGTGCCAGCAGCTTAGCGTCGCAGGGCTATGGCTACACCTTC.

The chain is built from TRBV30 and TRBJ2-7; 7 positions agree with TRBD2. The CDR3 contains 13 residues. V trimming: 2 bases; J trimming: 5 bases; junction bases outside the gene matches: 6. Germline V gives CDR1 GTSNPN, CDR2 SVGIG (reference sequence). The CDR3 sequence is CAWSLWGGDEQYF. As DNA, the CDR3 is TGTGCCTGGAGTCTATGGGGGGGAGACGAGCAGTACTTC.

This chain uses TRBV2 with TRBJ2-3; 9 positions agree with TRBD2. The length of the CDR3 is 14 residues. V shed 6 bases and J 4 bases; nucleotides not matched to a gene: 5. Per the germline V gene, CDR1 is SNHLY and CDR2 is FYNNEI. This chain's CDR3 is CASRPERGADTQYF. Here the CDR3 DNA reads TGTGCCAGCAGGCCGGAGCGGGGGGCAGATACGCAGTATTTT. The whole variable domain, remainder taken from reference TRBV2 and TRBJ2-3, is EPEVTQTPSHQVTQMGQEVILRCVPISNHLYFYWYRQILGQKVEFLVSFYNNEISEKSEIFDDQFSVERPDGSNFTLKIRSTKLEDSAMYFCASRPERGADTQYFGPGTRLTVL.

The count of this clone is one. The J gene is TRBJ2-7, the V gene TRBV7-2, with D possibly matching TRBD2 (5 bases). Germline V CDR1 and CDR2: SGHTA, FQGNSA. This CDR3 has 14 amino acids. V gave up 5 bases and J gave up 0 bases, with 11 bases separating them. The CDR3 protein is CASSGGLSSYEQYF. Here the CDR3 DNA reads TGTGCCAGCAGCGGAGGACTTAGCTCCTACGAGCAGTACTTC.

The chain links TRBV9 to TRBJ2-1; unclear D gene. Trimming stripped 4 bases from V and 10 bases from J, with 12 bases between. The CDR3 contains 12 residues. In germline, CDR1 is SGDLS, CDR2 YYNGEE. CDR3 bases: TGTGCCAGCAGCCCCTCCCGCGGAGAGCAGTTCTTC. Amino acids: CASSPSRGEQFF.

This chain links TRBV9 with TRBJ2-5, with D possibly matching TRBD1 (6 bases). Deletions cut 0 bases from V and 3 bases from J, with 12 bases between. There are 15 residues in the CDR3. Germline-derived CDR1 and CDR2 are SGDLS and YYNGEE. The CDR3 loop is CASSVDGTPKETQYF. As DNA, the CDR3 is TGTGCCAGCAGCGTAGATGGGACACCCAAAGAGACCCAGTACTTC.

On this clone: In the same sample, other DNA sequences code for this CDR3. The chain carries TRBV13 and TRBJ2-5; D not resolved. The DNA end favors TRBJ2-7, so the J call may be wrong. Germline CDR1 PRHDT, CDR2 FYEKMQ (reference sequence). This CDR3 has 12 amino acids. The DNA for the CDR3 is TGTGCCAGCAGCTTAGGATCCTACGAGCAGTACTTC. Encoded protein: CASSLGSYEQYF.

This chain joins TRBV10-3 and TRBJ2-1, with TRBD2 identical over 13 bases. The V gene end was trimmed by 11 bases and the J gene end by 5 bases; junction bases not matched to a gene: 3. This CDR3 comprises 13 residues. CDR1 and CDR2 (germline): ENHRY, SYGVKD. As DNA, the CDR3 is TGTGCCTTAGGACTAGCGGGGGACAATGAGCAGTTCTTC. Translation gives CALGLAGDNEQFF.

The rearrangement links TRBV29-1 to TRBJ1-1; 10 positions match TRBD1. The CDR3 is made up of 15 amino acids. Germline CDR1 is SQVTM and CDR2 is ANQGSEA. Trimming removed 5 bases from V and 5 bases from J; junction bases left unmatched: 11. For the CDR3, the DNA is TGCAGCGTTCTTGACAGGGGGCTAGGAGGGACTGAAGCTTTCTTT. Its translation is CSVLDRGLGGTEAFF.

This sequence joins TRBV2 and TRBJ1-1, with 8 bases matching TRBD1. Germline V gives CDR1 SNHLY, CDR2 FYNNEI. Trimming removed 8 bases from V and 1 base from J; junction bases left unmatched: 6. The CDR3 is 14 amino acids. The CDR3 reads CASGPGGENTEAFF. The DNA for the CDR3 is TGTGCCAGCGGCCCAGGGGGCGAGAACACTGAAGCTTTCTTT.

The chain joins TRBV18 to TRBJ2-3, with D possibly being TRBD1 (6 bases). The germline V and J ends were trimmed by 3 bases and 2 bases, with 15 bases remaining between them. This CDR3 is built from 16 residues. In germline, CDR1 is KGHSH, CDR2 LQKENI. CDR3 in amino acids: CASSPYREMVTDTQYF. The CDR3 DNA is TGTGCCAGCTCACCCTACAGGGAGATGGTCACAGATACGCAGTATTTT.

The chain uses TRBV11-2 and TRBJ2-1; 10 nucleotides match TRBD2. Germline V gene lookup returns CDR1 SGHAT and CDR2 FQNNGV. V trimming: 1 base; J trimming: 4 bases; junction bases outside the gene matches: 10. The CDR3 loop spans 18 amino acids. The CDR3: CASSLALLAGTPYNEQFF. In DNA form, the CDR3 reads TGTGCCAGCAGCTTAGCCCTACTAGCGGGGACCCCATACAATGAGCAGTTCTTC.

This rearrangement joins TRBV5-4 to TRBJ1-2; 9 bases line up with TRBD1. In germline, CDR1 is SGHNT, CDR2 YYREEE (reference sequence). V lost 3 bases to trimming and J lost 4 bases; unmatched junction nucleotides: 13. The CDR3 is 17 residues long. For the CDR3, the DNA is TGTGCCAGCAGCTCAGGGACAGGGATTAGGAAGGGCTATGGCTACACCTTC. Translation gives CASSSGTGIRKGYGYTF.

V usage is TRBV6-1 and J usage is TRBJ2-5, with 9 bases aligning to TRBD2. Trimming cost V 7 bases and J 7 bases; bases outside gene matches: 16. The germline V gene has CDR1 MNHNS and CDR2 SASEGT. The CDR3 is 16 residues long. CDR3 sequence (DNA): TGTGCCAGCAAAGAAGCGGGGGGCGGTTCGGGGGGGACCCAGTACTTC. The encoded protein is CASKEAGGGSGGTQYF.

This clone was picked up one time. V gene TRBV27 combines with J gene TRBJ1-1; TRBD1 agrees at 7 bases. The CDR3 spans 13 residues. CDR1 is MNHEY and CDR2 is SMNVEV in the germline V gene (reference sequence). V was clipped by 6 bases and J by 1 base; unmatched bases: 2. CDR3 DNA: TGTGCCAGCAGGGGACAGAGGAACACTGAAGCTTTCTTT. The encoded protein is CASRGQRNTEAFF.

The chain links TRBV2 to TRBJ1-1; D might be TRBD1 (6 bases). V lost 5 bases and J lost 1, with 17 bases in between. The CDR3 covers 16 residues. Germline lookup yields CDR1 SNHLY and CDR2 FYNNEI. CDR3 in amino acids: CASSMDSVAGNTEAFF. The CDR3 DNA reads as TGTGCCAGCAGTATGGACAGTGTAGCCGGGAACACTGAAGCTTTCTTT.

The chain has TRBV5-1 and TRBJ2-5; 8 bases agree with TRBD1. The ends lost 5 bases at V and 11 bases at J; junction bases unmatched: 14. CDR1 is SGHRS, CDR2 YFSETQ, per germline. The CDR3 extends over 14 amino acids. In DNA, the CDR3 is TGCGCCAGCAGTCAGCAGACAGGGGCAGGGGAGCAGTACTTC. Encoded protein: CASSQQTGAGEQYF.

About this clone itself: An end of the junction differs from the germline gene, which may be a read error. This chain links TRBV7-9 with TRBJ1-1, with D maybe TRBD1 (5 bases). CDR3 length equals 14 residues. CDR1 and CDR2 (germline): SEHNR, FQNEAQ (reference sequence). DNA for the CDR3: TGTTCCAGCAGCTCGGAGGGGCCTAACACTGAAGCTTTCTTT. This codes for CSSSSEGPNTEAFF.

The rearrangement uses TRBV25-1 and TRBJ2-1; D not resolved. V lost 1 base, J lost 8 bases, and 15 bases lay in between. The CDR3 has 15 residues. Germline CDR1 is MGHDK and CDR2 is SYGVNS. CDR3: CASSEFGDPRDEQFF. The CDR3 bases are TGTGCCAGCAGTGAATTTGGAGATCCACGCGATGAGCAGTTCTTC.

The genes are TRBV11-3 and TRBJ2-2; D is undetermined. Trimming shortened V by 5 bases and J by 6 bases, and 7 bases separated the two germline ends. From germline, CDR1 is SGHNT and CDR2 YENEEA. This CDR3 is 12 amino acids long. The CDR3 here is CASSPRAGELFF. The CDR3 DNA sequence: TGTGCCAGCAGCCCCCGGGCCGGGGAGCTGTTTTTT.

The V and J genes are TRBV9 and TRBJ2-7; tentatively, D is TRBD1 (6 bases). V lost 4 bases and J 6 bases, leaving 23 bases between the germline ends. Germline CDR1 is SGDLS and CDR2 is YYNGEE. The CDR3 contains 16 residues. CDR3 residues: CASSPSGQLRVGEQYF. Written as DNA, the CDR3 is TGTGCCAGCAGCCCTAGTGGACAGCTAAGGGTGGGCGAGCAGTACTTC.